These 21 T cell receptor beta chains came from one sample sequenced in a study of T cell changes during pregnancy in multiple sclerosis. Only in-frame clones appear in the TCRdb table, and some are missing; sequencing was by immunoSEQ multiplex PCR. The sample yields more than 45,000 clones, over 80% seen once. The specimen comprised CD4+ T cells from peripheral blood mononuclear cells, sampled in the second trimester of pregnancy. These receptors were taken from a female donor in good health, enrolled as a control in a pregnancy study.

The count of this clone is one. The gene calls are TRBV19 and TRBJ1-2; D call uncertain. Looked up from germline, CDR1 is LNHDA and CDR2 is SQIVND (reference sequence). V was cut by 2 bases and J by 7 bases, with 8 bases left in between. The CDR3 has 12 amino acids. The CDR3 sequence: CASSISQSGYTF. As DNA, the CDR3 is TGTGCCAGTAGTATATCACAGAGTGGCTACACCTTC.

The chain couples TRBV18 to TRBJ1-3; D is possibly TRBD1 (6 bases). Trimming stripped 3 bases from V and 2 bases from J, with 8 bases between. The CDR3 has 14 residues. The germline V gene encodes CDR1 KGHSH and CDR2 LQKENI. The CDR3 loop is CASSPTGAGNTIYF. The CDR3 DNA reads TGTGCCAGCTCACCGACAGGTGCTGGAAACACCATATATTTT.

The rearrangement links TRBV7-3 to TRBJ1-2, with 7 bases that match TRBD1. This CDR3 region has 14 residues. Trimming at V came to 5 bases and at J to 3 bases, leaving 6 bases not matched to a gene. Germline V gene lookup returns CDR1 SGHTA and CDR2 FQGTGA. CDR3 residues: CASSPRTGDYGYTF. CDR3 nucleotide sequence: TGTGCCAGCAGCCCCCGGACAGGTGACTATGGCTACACCTTC.

The gene calls are TRBV5-4 and TRBJ1-6, with TRBD1 identical over 8 bases. This CDR3 has 15 residues. With V trimmed by 4 bases and J by 6 bases, 6 bases remained unmatched. Germline lookup yields CDR1 SGHNT and CDR2 YYREEE (reference sequence). The CDR3 loop is CASSTGQGLNSPLHF. CDR3 nucleotides: TGTGCCAGCAGCACCGGACAGGGCCTTAATTCACCCCTCCACTTT.

This chain joins TRBV5-6 and TRBJ2-6, with 7 positions matching TRBD1. Germline lookup yields CDR1 SGHDT and CDR2 YYEEEE. The V segment lost 3 bases and the J segment 0 bases; nucleotides outside the gene matches: 3. The CDR3 length is 16 residues. This chain's CDR3 is CASSWTGSSGANVLTF. CDR3 nucleotide sequence: TGTGCCAGCAGCTGGACAGGTTCCTCTGGGGCCAACGTCCTGACTTTC.

This chain joins TRBV7-8 and TRBJ2-5; D possibly corresponds to TRBD1 (8 bases). Germline CDR1 and CDR2: SGHVS and FQNEAQ. Deletions cut 2 bases from V and 0 bases from J, with 13 bases between. The CDR3 has 16 residues. The CDR3 coding sequence is TGTGCCAGCAGCTTAAACAGGGGGGGGTACCAAGAGACCCAGTACTTC. Translating gives CASSLNRGGYQETQYF.

This sequence joins TRBV27 and TRBJ2-4; 11 bases match TRBD2. Germline CDR1 and CDR2: MNHEY and SMNVEV (reference sequence). V gave up 3 bases and J gave up 3 bases; unmatched junction bases: 7. The CDR3 length is 17 residues. CDR3 coding DNA: TGTGCCAGCAGTTTCTCGGGACTAGCGGACGGCAAAAACATTCAGTACTTC. Its protein product is CASSFSGLADGKNIQYF.

In this sample, this clone turned up once. The V call is TRBV11-2, the J call TRBJ2-3; TRBD1 aligns across 10 bases. The V gene's germline CDR1 is SGHAT and CDR2 FQNNGV. This CDR3 has 17 residues. V lost 4 bases to trimming and J lost 5 bases; unmatched junction nucleotides: 12. CDR3 DNA: TGTGCCAGCAGCTCCTATCTTGGACAGGGGGAGGTAGATACGCAGTATTTT. It yields the protein CASSSYLGQGEVDTQYF.

This chain uses TRBV28 with TRBJ2-7, with 7 nucleotides matching TRBD1. CDR3 size: 15 residues. Losses at the gene ends were 5 bases for V and 2 bases for J; bases not matched to a gene: 9. From germline, CDR1 is MDHEN and CDR2 SYDVKM. CDR3 region: CASSPRTGLTYEQYF. The CDR3 DNA reads as TGTGCCAGCAGTCCCAGGACAGGCCTCACCTACGAGCAGTACTTC.

This chain uses TRBV7-2 with TRBJ1-3, with a possible D match to TRBD1 (5 bases). The CDR3 consists of 15 residues. With 1 base removed from V and 4 bases from J, the gap between germline ends came to 11 bases. CDR1 and CDR2 (germline): SGHTA, FQGNSA. The CDR3 region has the DNA TGTGCCAGCAGCTTAGGGATCAGGGCAGGAAACACCATATATTTT. It is translated as CASSLGIRAGNTIYF.

This chain connects TRBV6-6 to TRBJ1-3; D not certain. V was shortened by 4 bases and J by 0 bases, with 10 bases between the two germline ends. The length of the CDR3 is 15 residues. Per germline, CDR1 MNHNY and CDR2 SVGAGI (reference sequence). CDR3 loop: CASSSGADSGNTIYF. The CDR3 DNA follows: TGTGCCAGCAGTTCCGGCGCGGACTCTGGAAACACCATATATTTT.

This chain uses TRBV10-2 with TRBJ2-7, with D perhaps matching TRBD2 (6 bases). V was trimmed by 2 bases and J by 4 bases, leaving 12 bases between them. The CDR3 totals 14 residues. Germline V gene data show CDR1 as WSHSY and CDR2 as SAAADI. CDR3 region: CASSEPSAAYEQYF. The CDR3, as DNA: TGCGCCAGCAGTGAGCCTAGCGCTGCGTACGAGCAGTACTTC.

The chain links TRBV6-6 to TRBJ1-3, with 9 bases matching TRBD1. The germline V gene encodes CDR1 MNHNY and CDR2 SVGAGI (reference sequence). The CDR3 runs to 16 residues. V was pared by 7 bases and J by 4 bases, with 11 bases of the junction left unmatched. The CDR3 bases are TGTGCCAGCACCCCGAACCCCGGGACAGGGGGAAACACCATATATTTT. Protein product: CASTPNPGTGGNTIYF.

The V gene is TRBV28, the J gene TRBJ2-7; 7 bases are a match to TRBD1. In germline, CDR1 is MDHEN, CDR2 SYDVKM. Losses at the gene ends were 8 bases for V and 4 bases for J; bases not matched to a gene: 5. The CDR3 extends over 12 amino acids. The DNA of the CDR3 is TGTGCCAGCGACAGGGATTCTTACGAGCAGTACTTC. Translation: CASDRDSYEQYF.

V is TRBV18 and J is TRBJ2-3, with D tentatively TRBD2 (6 bases). With 3 bases removed from V and 6 bases from J, the gap between germline ends came to 22 bases. Germline values: CDR1 KGHSH, CDR2 LQKENI. CDR3 length equals 17 residues. The CDR3 coding sequence is TGTGCCAGCTCACCGCGGGGCTTATCGGGAGTGGGGGATACGCAGTATTTT. It yields the protein CASSPRGLSGVGDTQYF.

This sequence joins TRBV10-2 and TRBJ2-3, with a weak D call TRBD1 (7 bases). The CDR3 runs to 14 residues. V lost 2 bases, J lost 3 bases, and 9 bases lay in between. From germline, CDR1 is WSHSY and CDR2 SAAADI. The CDR3 DNA sequence: TGCGCCAGCAGTGAGCCAGGGGGGACAGATACGCAGTATTTT. It yields the protein CASSEPGGTDTQYF.

The chain links TRBV10-1 to TRBJ1-1, with D hard to call. V lost 7 bases and J lost 0, with 9 bases in between. CDR3 length: 13 residues. Germline CDR1 WNHNN, CDR2 SYGVQD (reference sequence). The CDR3: CASTGGVNTEAFF. The CDR3 DNA reads TGCGCCAGCACTGGCGGGGTGAACACTGAAGCTTTCTTT.

The genes are TRBV6-1 and TRBJ1-1; D is possibly TRBD1 (6 bases). The ends were cut back, 4 bases at V and 1 base at J, with 16 bases in the middle. Looked up from germline, CDR1 is MNHNS and CDR2 is SASEGT. CDR3 length: 16 amino acids. The CDR3 spells CASSAPEQGSNTEAFF. The CDR3 DNA sequence: TGTGCCAGCAGTGCCCCAGAACAGGGCTCGAACACTGAAGCTTTCTTT.

The chain combines TRBV11-2 with TRBJ2-7, with 10 bases matching TRBD2. This CDR3 has 17 amino acids. V was clipped by 5 bases and J by 4 bases; unmatched bases: 14. The germline V gene encodes CDR1 SGHAT and CDR2 FQNNGV. CDR3 amino acids: CASSPGARRTSGYEQYF. CDR3 coding DNA: TGTGCCAGCAGCCCGGGGGCTCGTAGGACTAGCGGTTACGAGCAGTACTTC.

The chain uses TRBV27 and TRBJ1-3; tentative D call: TRBD1 (6 bases). This CDR3 has 13 amino acids. Germline values: CDR1 MNHEY, CDR2 SMNVEV (reference sequence). Trimming removed 8 bases from V and 4 bases from J, with 12 bases in between. The CDR3 region is CASAVGQGNTIYF. For the CDR3, the DNA is TGTGCCAGCGCGGTAGGACAGGGAAACACCATATATTTT.

The rearrangement links TRBV10-2 to TRBJ2-3, with D perhaps matching TRBD1 (6 bases). The V gene lost 3 bases and the J gene lost 6 bases, with 13 bases spanning the gap. CDR3 length: 14 amino acids. In germline, CDR1 is WSHSY, CDR2 SAAADI. The CDR3 region is CASSDRGQADTQYF. CDR3 DNA: TGCGCCAGCAGTGACAGGGGTCAGGCGGATACGCAGTATTTT.